This T cell receptor beta chain was sequenced during a study of T cells after yellow fever vaccination (dated by TCRdb to about 2019). Study-level background: The SMART-Seq v4 Ultra Low Input RNA kit was used to prepare libraries from fractions with low cell numbers. To follow T-cell clones before and after both primary and booster YFV17D yellow fever vaccination, bulk TCR alpha and beta repertoires underwent longitudinal sequencing. Two healthy male donors, one aged 18 to 30 and one aged 30 to 40 years, were included in the cohort. Bulk PBMC replicates and cell subsets were isolated from blood drawn at multiple timepoints before and after both primary and secondary immunization. On the study overall, not on this receptor specifically: Most clones expanded after primary vaccination were re-detected after the booster (almost 98% of CD4 and around nine tenths of CD8), suggesting broad memory maintenance. Because the study included only two donors, the extent to which the findings can be generalized is limited. A small fraction of clonotypes showed up in both the CD4 and CD8 compartments, probably as a result of convergent recombination. Compared with the primary T-cell response, the secondary T-cell response was faster but weaker, reaching its peak on day 5 rather than on day 15. Because abundant contaminating clonotypes from the bulk population could be contained in FACS-sorted repertoires, computational filtering was required.

The intended sense of this specimen's treatment or condition label: live attenuated yellow fever vaccine strain. PBMCs were isolated from peripheral blood using a standard Ficoll-Paque protocol. CD4 and CD8 T-cell fractions were isolated with Dynabeads CD4 and CD8 positive selection kits. TriZol was used to extract RNA from bulk PBMCs, from CD4 and CD8 fractions, and from dextramer-positive and dextramer-negative fractions. TCRdb records Illumina NovaSeq 6000 as the sequencer. Synthesis of TCR cDNA relied on 5'RACE template switching, a step that introduced a universal primer site along with unique molecular identifiers. Priming for cDNA synthesis came from both the TCR alpha and TCR beta constant segments. Library amplification used two PCR steps, and the second PCR step added sample barcodes and sequencing adapters. Libraries were sequenced on Illumina HiSeq 2500 (2x100 bp) or NovaSeq (2x150 bp). As for the original processing: Reads were demultiplexed and collapsed into UMI consensus sequences with MIGEC, and V(D)J alignment was performed with MiXCR. Clonotypes responding to the vaccine were identified with edgeR on replicate PBMC samples, with the criteria of FDR below 0.01 and a log2 fold change above 5 up to day 15. Bulk clonotypes were assigned CD4 or CD8 identity according to which sequenced CD4 or CD8 repertoire held them at higher abundance. Through fastp at Q25 and MiXCR, TCRdb rebuilt clones from the public reads, retaining in-frame beta chains. Entries that share a CDR3 protein sequence are merged under the most common genes and DNA. V and J calls and clone size were set by TCRdb, not the authors. The sample table contains more than 300,000 distinct CDR3 sequences; only one count was recorded for around a tenth of them. Approximately 3.3% of the sample is in the top ten clones.

With respect to this clonotype: No cognate antigen has been identified for it. The record has no base qualities; no much larger clone is one base away.

From a lookup of the germline V gene (reference sequence), CDR1 and CDR2 are DFQATT and SNEGSKA. The CDR3 starts with the cysteine, ends with the phenylalanine, and has 16 residues. Solely the CDR3 DNA is kept, with 48 bases framed from the first base. The junction shows trimming of 0 bases on V and 2 bases on J, and the gene matches do not reach 4 bases of it. The sample in question was CD4+ T cells sorted from PBMCs, obtained 45 days after the yellow fever booster vaccination. The TCR originated in a man between 18 and 29 years old who received the YFV17D yellow fever vaccine. In this chain, TRBV20-1 is recombined with TRBJ2-3, and 11 bases in between align with TRBD2. The CDR3 region: CSARDRLAGYTDTQYF. In nucleotides, the sequence is TGCAGTGCTAGAGATAGACTAGCGGGGTACACAGATACGCAGTATTTT.